This T cell receptor beta chain comes out of a study of immune evolution from preneoplasia to lung adenocarcinoma. The study's findings and limits: T cell clonality was higher in KRAS-mutant than EGFR-mutant or wild-type nodules. Later-stage lesions appeared to have more T cells, more diversity, less clonality. From normal lung to invasive adenocarcinoma, top clone frequencies appeared to decrease.

CDR1 and CDR2 (germline): SGDLS, YYNGEE. This CDR3 spans 13 amino acids. V lost 4 bases, J lost 6 bases, and 11 bases lay in between. Only a few counts were recorded for this clone. Antigen specificity is unknown. Here immunoSEQ multiplex PCR was the method, and the copy in TCRdb shows in-frame clones only, minus some. The sample comprises around 11,000 clones, 60% to 85% of which are singletons, and approximately 4.1% rests with the top ten. This sequence joins TRBV9 and TRBJ2-1; TRBD2 might be the D (6 bases). This sequence originates from a person aged 55 to 79 with lung adenocarcinoma. Sequenced input: FFPE minimally invasive lung adenocarcinoma tissue. The CDR3 reads CASSRDWGNEQFF. CDR3 DNA: TGTGCCAGCAGCCGGGACTGGGGCAATGAGCAGTTCTTC.